The 30 T cell receptor beta chains presented below share a single source sample, sequenced in a study of blood T cell repertoires in COVID-19. Repertoires were generated with immunoSEQ multiplex PCR, while TCRdb's copy carries only in-frame clones and drops some. The repertoire includes some 50,000 clones, 80% to 90% of them detected once, and about 1.5% sits in the top ten. The source material was peripheral blood. These receptors were collected from a man aged 60-69 years with acute or convalescent COVID-19.

This chain uses TRBV19 with TRBJ1-1; the match to TRBD1 covers 8 bases. In germline, CDR1 is LNHDA, CDR2 SQIVND (reference sequence). This CDR3 spans 13 amino acids. After removal of 3 bases from V and 4 bases from J, the junction contained 1 base not matched to a gene. This CDR3 reads CASSITGGTEAFF. In DNA, the CDR3 is TGTGCCAGTAGTATCACAGGGGGCACTGAAGCTTTCTTT.

This clone was recorded only once. The chain links TRBV10-3 to TRBJ1-5; D is perhaps TRBD1 (6 bases). Trimming shortened V by 0 bases and J by 4 bases, and 13 bases separated the two germline ends. This CDR3 has 16 amino acids. Per germline, CDR1 ENHRY and CDR2 SYGVKD. The CDR3 region is CAISESGTDRNQPQHF. Written as DNA, the CDR3 is TGTGCCATCAGTGAGTCCGGAACAGACAGGAATCAGCCCCAGCATTTT.

This chain links TRBV5-8 with TRBJ1-4, with D perhaps TRBD1 (6 bases). V shed 4 bases and J shed 7 bases, with 17 bases lying between them. CDR1 SGHTS and CDR2 YDEGEE come from the germline V gene. There are 15 residues in the CDR3. In nucleotides, the CDR3 is TGTGCCAGCAGCCTGCAAGGGGGATCGGTTGAAAAACTGTTTTTT. It is translated as CASSLQGGSVEKLFF.

The count of this clone is one. The chain joins TRBV11-2 to TRBJ1-4; 8 bases are shared with TRBD1. This CDR3 comprises 15 residues. The junction had 7 bases not matched to a gene; V was cut back by 5 bases and J by 5 bases. In germline, CDR1 is SGHAT, CDR2 FQNNGV. The CDR3 DNA is TGTGCCAGCAGCGGCCGGGACAGGTGGAATGAAAAACTGTTTTTT. Its translation is CASSGRDRWNEKLFF.

This clone occurred a few times. The J gene is TRBJ1-1, the V gene TRBV24-1; 7 bases are shared with TRBD1. This CDR3 is 19 amino acids long. With 4 bases clipped from V and 1 base from J, the junction kept 17 bases outside the gene matches. CDR1 KGHDR and CDR2 SFDVKD come from the germline V gene. The CDR3 coding sequence is TGTGCCACCAGTGACCGTAAGGGGGCTATTTCTCCGTCGAACACTGAAGCTTTCTTT. Amino acid sequence: CATSDRKGAISPSNTEAFF.

This chain joins TRBV5-5 and TRBJ1-1, with D unresolved. V was shortened by 4 bases and J by 1 base, with 8 bases between the two germline ends. This CDR3 contains 13 residues. Germline CDR1 SGHKS, CDR2 YYEKEE (reference sequence). CDR3 region: CASSLAKNTEAFF. The CDR3 DNA reads TGTGCCAGCAGCCTGGCCAAGAACACTGAAGCTTTCTTT.

The chain couples TRBV18 to TRBJ2-3; the match to TRBD1 covers 9 bases. Unmatched junction bases numbered 9, after V lost 2 bases and J lost 3 bases. The germline CDR1 and CDR2 sequences are KGHSH and LQKENI. The CDR3 length is 17 residues. CDR3 bases: TGTGCCAGCTCACCAAATCCCGGGACAGGGCAGACAGATACGCAGTATTTT. Protein sequence: CASSPNPGTGQTDTQYF.

The chain has TRBV6-6 and TRBJ1-5; maybe TRBD1 (5 bases). The CDR3 covers 17 residues. The germline V gene encodes CDR1 MNHNY and CDR2 SVGAGI (reference sequence). Trimming pared 5 bases from V and 0 bases from J, leaving 17 bases between. The CDR3 region is CASSPFGARLSNQPQHF. CDR3 coding DNA: TGTGCCAGCAGTCCCTTTGGGGCCCGACTTAGCAATCAGCCCCAGCATTTT.

V and J are TRBV6-1 and TRBJ1-4, with TRBD1 matching 7 bases. The CDR3 length is 14 residues. V trimming: 2 bases; J trimming: 12 bases; junction bases outside the gene matches: 9. The germline V gene has CDR1 MNHNS and CDR2 SASEGT. The CDR3 DNA is TGTGCCAGCAGTGAATCCATGGGGACAGTTCAACTGTTTTTT. Its translation: CASSESMGTVQLFF.

As DNA, the CDR3 is TGTGCCAGCAGCTTGGGGCAGGTAATGGTCTACGAGCAGTACTTC. As protein: CASSLGQVMVYEQYF. The chain has TRBV5-6 and TRBJ2-7; D is unclear. Between the trimmed V and J ends, which lost 0 bases and 3 bases, there was a span of 13 bases. The CDR3 length is 15 residues. Germline CDR1 is SGHDT and CDR2 is YYEEEE.

V gene TRBV30 combines with J gene TRBJ1-4, with 7 bases that match TRBD1. CDR1 is GTSNPN and CDR2 is SVGIG in the germline V gene (reference sequence). This CDR3 comprises 14 residues. The J segment lost 8 bases and the V segment lost 5 bases, leaving 11 bases of the junction unmatched. The CDR3 loop reads CAWFQQGDDEKLFF. CDR3 in DNA: TGTGCCTGGTTCCAGCAGGGGGATGACGAAAAACTGTTTTTT.

The gene calls are TRBV5-1 and TRBJ1-3; no reliable D call. There are 14 residues in the CDR3. The germline CDR1 and CDR2 sequences are SGHRS and YFSETQ. V was trimmed by 2 bases and J by 4 bases, leaving 10 bases between them. CDR3 sequence: CASSFIPGGNTIYF. CDR3 bases: TGCGCCAGCAGCTTTATTCCGGGAGGAAACACCATATATTTT.

The chain uses TRBV10-3 and TRBJ2-3; D is perhaps TRBD2 (6 bases). Germline assignment: CDR1 ENHRY and CDR2 SYGVKD. Trimming shortened V by 5 bases and J by 5 bases, and 17 bases separated the two germline ends. The CDR3 is 15 residues long. The CDR3 sequence: CAISNMGGPGDTQYF. The CDR3 nucleotides are TGTGCCATCAGTAATATGGGGGGTCCAGGAGATACGCAGTATTTT.

The chain recombines TRBV18 with TRBJ1-4, with 7 bases aligning to TRBD1. V was clipped by 3 bases and J by 6 bases; unmatched bases: 4. The CDR3 runs to 14 residues. Germline V gene sequence: CDR1 KGHSH, CDR2 LQKENI. This CDR3 reads CASSPQGVDEKLFF. CDR3 nucleotide sequence: TGTGCCAGCTCACCCCAGGGGGTTGATGAAAAACTGTTTTTT. Looking up the rest from reference TRBV18 and TRBJ1-4 gives the full variable domain: NAGVMQNPRHLVRRRGQEARLRCSPMKGHSHVYWYRQLPEEGLKFMVYLQKENIIDESGMPKERFSAEFPKEGPSILRIQQVVRGDSAAYFCASSPQGVDEKLFFGSGTQLSVL.

The chain has TRBV11-2 and TRBJ1-5; D unresolved. The CDR3 is 15 amino acids. V shed 1 base and J shed 1 base, with 8 bases lying between them. Germline V gives CDR1 SGHAT, CDR2 FQNNGV. The CDR3 protein is CASSLAGVSNQPQHF. The CDR3, as DNA: TGTGCCAGCAGCTTAGCCGGGGTCAGCAATCAGCCCCAGCATTTT.

In its sample, this clone was seen once. The rearrangement links TRBV5-8 to TRBJ1-5; D is possibly TRBD1 (5 bases). The length of the CDR3 is 16 residues. Trimming stripped 3 bases from V and 4 bases from J, with 17 bases between. Germline loops: CDR1 SGHTS, CDR2 YDEGEE. In DNA form, the CDR3 reads TGTGCCAGCAGCTACCGGGGGGGACCGTTGAATCAGCCCCAGCATTTT. It specifies CASSYRGGPLNQPQHF.

V gene TRBV5-4 combines with J gene TRBJ1-5; TRBD1 matches 7 bases. Germline loops: CDR1 SGHNT, CDR2 YYREEE (reference sequence). The CDR3 extends over 17 amino acids. V was clipped by 3 bases and J by 0 bases; unmatched bases: 9. This CDR3 reads CASSSTGGQASNQPQHF. The CDR3 DNA reads as TGTGCCAGCAGCTCCACCGGAGGACAGGCTAGCAATCAGCCCCAGCATTTT.

The V call is TRBV5-1, the J call TRBJ2-7; 11 nucleotides line up with TRBD1. Losses at the gene ends were 4 bases for V and 3 bases for J; bases not matched to a gene: 6. Germline V gene data show CDR1 as SGHRS and CDR2 as YFSETQ. The CDR3 has 15 amino acids. In DNA form, the CDR3 reads TGCGCCAGCAGCGAGGGGACAGGGGGACTCTACGAGCAGTACTTC. This gives the protein CASSEGTGGLYEQYF. The variable domain in full, completed from reference TRBV5-1 and TRBJ2-7, reads KAGVTQTPRYLIKTRGQQVTLSCSPISGHRSVSWYQQTPGQGLQFLFEYFSETQRNKGNFPGRFSGRQFSNSRSEMNVSTLELGDSALYLCASSEGTGGLYEQYFGPGTRLTVT.

The rearrangement uses TRBV7-8 and TRBJ2-7, with 9 bases fitting TRBD2. Germline loops: CDR1 SGHVS, CDR2 FQNEAQ. Trimming removed 1 base from V and 4 bases from J; junction bases left unmatched: 5. This CDR3 contains 15 residues. The CDR3 sequence: CASSLGGGGAYEQYF. CDR3 coding DNA: TGTGCCAGCAGCTTAGGTGGCGGGGGGGCATACGAGCAGTACTTC.

The V and J genes are TRBV18 and TRBJ1-2; D unclear. Germline V gene sequence: CDR1 KGHSH, CDR2 LQKENI. Trimming cost V 2 bases and J 3 bases, with 10 bases left between them. The CDR3 has 14 residues. CDR3 protein: CASSPEQTDYGYTF. DNA of the CDR3: TGTGCCAGCTCACCAGAGCAAACCGACTATGGCTACACCTTC. Full variable domain (missing parts from reference TRBV18 and TRBJ1-2): NAGVMQNPRHLVRRRGQEARLRCSPMKGHSHVYWYRQLPEEGLKFMVYLQKENIIDESGMPKERFSAEFPKEGPSILRIQQVVRGDSAAYFCASSPEQTDYGYTFGSGTRLTVV.

The chain is built from TRBV5-1 and TRBJ1-1, with unresolved D. The CDR3 runs 12 residues. CDR1 is SGHRS, CDR2 YFSETQ, per germline. V shed 0 bases and J shed 4 bases, with 4 bases lying between them. The CDR3 spells CASSLASTEAFF. In nucleotides, the CDR3 is TGCGCCAGCAGCTTGGCATCCACTGAAGCTTTCTTT.

The rearrangement links TRBV4-2 to TRBJ2-2; D uncertain. Germline values: CDR1 LGHNA, CDR2 YNFKEQ. Trimming stripped 0 bases from V and 3 bases from J, with 11 bases between. The CDR3 is 16 amino acids. The CDR3 coding sequence is TGTGCCAGCAGCCAAGAAAGGTCGGGTTACACCGGGGAGCTGTTTTTT. Encoded protein: CASSQERSGYTGELFF.

This sequence joins TRBV10-3 and TRBJ1-1; TRBD1 matches at 8 bases. V trimming: 6 bases; J trimming: 3 bases; junction bases outside the gene matches: 6. The CDR3 consists of 14 residues. Germline-derived CDR1 and CDR2 are ENHRY and SYGVKD. The CDR3 is CAIRKTGDYTEAFF. The CDR3 DNA sequence: TGTGCCATCAGGAAGACAGGGGATTACACTGAAGCTTTCTTT.

The chain joins TRBV7-8 to TRBJ1-1, with a possible D match to TRBD1 (5 bases). The CDR3 covers 17 residues. Trimming took 3 bases from V and 1 from J, leaving 18 bases between them. From germline, CDR1 is SGHVS and CDR2 FQNEAQ. This CDR3 is CASSFDLRGFRNTEAFF. In nucleotides, the CDR3 is TGTGCCAGCAGCTTCGATCTGCGGGGCTTCCGGAACACTGAAGCTTTCTTT.

The chain couples TRBV24-1 to TRBJ1-2; 9 nucleotides align to TRBD1. CDR1 is KGHDR and CDR2 is SFDVKD in the germline V gene. This CDR3 comprises 16 residues. V gave up 3 bases and J gave up 6 bases; unmatched junction bases: 10. The CDR3: CATSDALVQGADGYTF. As DNA, the CDR3 is TGTGCCACCAGTGATGCGCTCGTACAGGGGGCTGATGGCTACACCTTC.

The V and J genes are TRBV4-1 and TRBJ1-6; TRBD1 matches at 7 bases. With 3 bases clipped from V and 9 bases from J, the junction kept 5 bases outside the gene matches. Germline V gene data show CDR1 as MGHRA and CDR2 as YSYEKL. This CDR3 contains 14 residues. CDR3 DNA: TGCGCCAGCAGCCAGAACAGGGGCGGTTCACCCCTCCACTTT. Translating gives CASSQNRGGSPLHF.

The chain is built from TRBV18 and TRBJ1-4; D is unclear. Germline values: CDR1 KGHSH, CDR2 LQKENI. Trimming removed 9 bases from V and 5 bases from J, with 10 bases in between. The CDR3 loop spans 12 amino acids. Here the CDR3 DNA reads TGTGCCAGTTCCGCTAGGAATGAAAAACTGTTTTTT. Translated: CASSARNEKLFF.

There are a few counts of this clone. The chain is built from TRBV6-5 and TRBJ1-2; TRBD1 aligns across 7 bases. The germline V gene has CDR1 MNHEY and CDR2 SVGAGI. The CDR3 length is 12 residues. V was clipped by 8 bases and J by 8 bases; unmatched bases: 8. The DNA of the CDR3 is TGTGCCAGCGGAACAGGGGAGTCGGGCTACACCTTC. Residues: CASGTGESGYTF.

The rearrangement uses TRBV19 and TRBJ2-5; 7 positions match TRBD1. The CDR3 has 15 amino acids. Trimming at V came to 4 bases and at J to 0 bases, leaving 5 bases not matched to a gene. The germline V gene encodes CDR1 LNHDA and CDR2 SQIVND (reference sequence). The CDR3 region has the DNA TGTGCCAGTAGTAAGCGACAGGGAAACCAAGAGACCCAGTACTTC. Translating gives CASSKRQGNQETQYF. Looking up the rest from reference TRBV19 and TRBJ2-5 gives the full variable domain: DGGITQSPKYLFRKEGQNVTLSCEQNLNHDAMYWYRQDPGQGLRLIYYSQIVNDFQKGDIAEGYSVSREKKESFPLTVTSAQKNPTAFYLCASSKRQGNQETQYFGPGTRLLVL.

The rearrangement links TRBV27 to TRBJ1-1; D call uncertain. The germline V and J ends were trimmed by 7 bases and 1 base, with 13 bases remaining between them. The CDR3 spans 14 residues. Germline CDR1 MNHEY, CDR2 SMNVEV (reference sequence). CDR3 nucleotide sequence: TGTGCCAGCACATCGGGATTTCAGAACACTGAAGCTTTCTTT. Protein product: CASTSGFQNTEAFF.